The sequence of this T cell receptor beta chain was determined in a study of graft-versus-host responses after intestinal transplantation. Study-wide context: After anti-thymocyte globulin induction, recipients took tacrolimus and steroids for three to four years. Study conclusions and caveats: Patients who carried graft-donor T cell macrochimerism also had high graft-versus-host to host-versus-graft clonal ratios in their allografts.

Responders labeled with CFSE (approximately 200,000) were plated with approximately 200,000 irradiated, violet-dye-labeled stimulators. At the end of the reaction, proliferating CFSE-low CD3+CD4+ and CD3+CD8+ responders were sorted. Sequencing used immunoSEQ multiplex PCR; TCRdb keeps in-frame clones, though not all of them. The sample holds 6,500 to 9,500 clones, about a third seen once. V gave up 6 bases and J gave up 5 bases; unmatched junction bases: 1. The CDR3 is 13 residues long. Germline CDR1 is MNHNS and CDR2 is SASEGT. This sample comprised alloreactive CD4+ T cells from a mixed lymphocyte reaction culture, obtained before intestinal transplant. Sample subset: CFSE-low proliferating T cells sorted from approximately six-day pre-transplant mixed lymphocyte reaction (GvH or HvG direction). The TCR was taken from a human patient who received an intestinal transplant. This sequence joins TRBV6-1 and TRBJ2-1, with TRBD2 matching 10 bases. The CDR3 DNA follows: TGTGCCAGCAGCGGACTAGCGGACAATGAGCAGTTCTTC. Protein: CASSGLADNEQFF.